Each of the 6 T cell receptor beta chains below was sequenced from the same sample in a study of CXCR3-negative and CXCR3-positive naive CD8 T cells (dated by TCRdb to about 2019). These reads were obtained on a NextSeq 550. The Human TCR Profiling Kit (MiLaboratory) was used to make UMI-labeled 5' RACE TRB cDNA libraries. Based on TCRdb reprocessing of the reads, there is one entry per CDR3 protein sequence, and DNA is missing. The sample's table covers about 130,000 distinct CDR3 sequences. About 0.44% of the sample lies in the top ten. The sample taken for sequencing was naive CXCR3- CD8+ T cells from blood. Reading the label with the study, this specimen's cell subset or site is: CD45RO-CCR7+CD27+CD95- naive CD8+ T cells lacking CXCR3 (TNR3-). The source is a human donor in good health. Some clones in this sample may be carry-over from other donors' samples.

This chain uses TRBV29-1 with TRBJ2-5; TCRdb returns TRBD2, unconfirmable since there is no DNA. This CDR3 region has 16 residues. The germline V gene encodes CDR1 SQVTM and CDR2 ANQGSEA. This CDR3 reads CSADGTSGRLQGTQYF.

V gene TRBV15 combines with J gene TRBJ1-1; TCRdb picks TRBD1, but there is no DNA to check that call. This CDR3 comprises 14 residues. Germline assignment: CDR1 LNHNV and CDR2 YYDKDF (reference sequence). The CDR3: CATSGTGRDTEAFF.

The chain employs TRBV11-3 and TRBJ1-5; TCRdb designates TRBD1, a call that cannot be tested without DNA. Germline V gene data show CDR1 as SGHNT and CDR2 as YENEEA. This CDR3 is built from 17 residues. The CDR3 protein is CASSLDLGRSSNQPQHF.

The chain recombines TRBV5-1 with TRBJ2-2; TCRdb selects TRBD1, and the lack of DNA leaves this call unchecked. In germline, CDR1 is SGHRS, CDR2 YFSETQ. CDR3 length: 17 amino acids. The CDR3 sequence: CASSLGATGWNTGELFF.

The rearrangement joins TRBV29-1 to TRBJ1-2; TCRdb's assignment of TRBD1 cannot be checked, as there is no DNA. The V gene's germline CDR1 is SQVTM and CDR2 ANQGSEA. The CDR3 covers 11 residues. CDR3 in amino acids: CSVAIPKGYTF. Combining the CDR3 with reference TRBV29-1 and TRBJ1-2 gives the whole variable domain SAVISQKPSRDICQRGTSLTIQCQVDSQVTMMFWYRQQPGQSLTLIATANQGSEATYESGFVIDKFPISRPNLTFSTLTVSNMSPEDSSIYLCSVAIPKGYTFGSGTRLTVV.

The gene calls are TRBV20-1 and TRBJ2-3; the TCRdb call, TRBD1, lacks DNA for checking. Germline CDR1 and CDR2: DFQATT and SNEGSKA (reference sequence). The CDR3 is 14 amino acids. CDR3 sequence reads: CSASPGQGTDTQYF.